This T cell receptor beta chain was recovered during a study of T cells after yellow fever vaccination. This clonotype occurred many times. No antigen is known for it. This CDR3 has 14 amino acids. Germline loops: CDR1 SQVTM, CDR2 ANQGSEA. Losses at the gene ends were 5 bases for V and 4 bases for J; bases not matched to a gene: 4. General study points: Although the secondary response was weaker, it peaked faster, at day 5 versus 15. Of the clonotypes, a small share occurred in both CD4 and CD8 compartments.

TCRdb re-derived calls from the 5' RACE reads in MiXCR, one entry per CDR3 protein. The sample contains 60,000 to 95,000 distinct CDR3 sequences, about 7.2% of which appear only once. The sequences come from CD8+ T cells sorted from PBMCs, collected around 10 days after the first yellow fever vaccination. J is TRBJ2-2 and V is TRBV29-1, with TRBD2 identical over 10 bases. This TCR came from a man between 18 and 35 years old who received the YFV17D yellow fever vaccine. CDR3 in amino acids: CSVSSGGVTGELFF. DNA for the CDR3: TGCAGCGTTTCCAGCGGGGGGGTCACCGGGGAGCTGTTTTTT.